This is a list of T cell receptor beta chains from one sample in a study of cytomegalovirus exposure and HLA in healthy donors. Using immunoSEQ multiplex PCR, the repertoire was profiled, and TCRdb retains in-frame clones only, with some absent. The sample holds 150,000 to 250,000 clones, 75% to 85% seen once. The specimen sequenced was PBMCs. The receptors shown here come from a woman aged 50 to 60 in good health and CMV-seropositive. Each CDR3 is given with its conserved first and last residue. Each record gives: clone size, V gene, J gene, D gene, CDR3 protein, CDR3 DNA. The D gene is left open where the match is weak. The size entry is marked missing in some rows and otherwise reads once, few, many or a size class.

clone size: -
V gene: TRBV7-9
J gene: TRBJ1-2
D gene: TRBD1
CDR3 protein: CASSPTTAAGTGGGWGYTF
CDR3 DNA: TGTGCCAGCAGCCCTACTACGGCCGCCGGGACAGGGGGCGGTTGGGGCTACACCTTC

clone size: few
V gene: TRBV28
J gene: TRBJ1-2
D gene: -
CDR3 protein: CASSPQGRRANYGYTF
CDR3 DNA: TGTGCCAGCAGCCCTCAGGGCAGGCGAGCTAACTATGGCTACACCTTC

clone size: -
V gene: TRBV5-8
J gene: TRBJ2-1
D gene: TRBD2
CDR3 protein: CASSRHGTSGSREQFF
CDR3 DNA: TGTGCCAGCAGCAGACATGGGACTAGCGGGAGCCGTGAGCAGTTCTTC

clone size: -
V gene: TRBV27
J gene: TRBJ2-5
D gene: TRBD2
CDR3 protein: CASSLSGLAGGQETQYF
CDR3 DNA: TGTGCCAGCAGTTTATCGGGACTAGCGGGGGGTCAAGAGACCCAGTACTTC

clone size: -
V gene: TRBV5-4
J gene: TRBJ2-4
D gene: -
CDR3 protein: CASSFKGAKNIQYF
CDR3 DNA: TGTGCCAGCAGCTTTAAGGGGGCCAAAAACATTCAGTACTTC

clone size: few
V gene: TRBV9
J gene: TRBJ2-1
D gene: TRBD2
CDR3 protein: CAISVGGGAYNEQFF
CDR3 DNA: TGTGCCATCAGCGTAGGCGGGGGGGCCTACAATGAGCAGTTCTTC

clone size: -
V gene: TRBV4-1
J gene: TRBJ2-2
D gene: -
CDR3 protein: CASSQAGEAGGELFF
CDR3 DNA: TGCGCCAGCAGCCAAGCTGGAGAAGCGGGCGGGGAGCTGTTTTTT

clone size: -
V gene: TRBV19
J gene: TRBJ1-2
D gene: -
CDR3 protein: CATFDRRPNYGYTF
CDR3 DNA: TGTGCCACATTCGACAGGCGACCTAACTATGGCTACACCTTC

clone size: -
V gene: TRBV5-1
J gene: TRBJ1-4
D gene: TRBD1
CDR3 protein: CASSLGGQRNEKLFF
CDR3 DNA: TGCGCCAGCAGCTTGGGGGGACAGCGGAATGAAAAACTGTTTTTT

clone size: few
V gene: TRBV2
J gene: TRBJ2-3
D gene: -
CDR3 protein: CASSGQTDTQYF
CDR3 DNA: TGTGCCAGCAGTGGACAAACAGATACGCAGTATTTT

clone size: once
V gene: TRBV27
J gene: TRBJ1-6
D gene: TRBD1
CDR3 protein: CASSPPGTGEGPLHF
CDR3 DNA: TGTGCCAGCAGCCCACCAGGGACAGGGGAGGGACCCCTCCACTTT

clone size: -
V gene: TRBV5-1
J gene: TRBJ2-5
D gene: TRBD2
CDR3 protein: CASSSGADRHPYQETQYF
CDR3 DNA: TGCGCCAGCAGTAGCGGGGCGGACCGACACCCGTACCAAGAGACCCAGTACTTC

clone size: few
V gene: TRBV2
J gene: TRBJ2-2
D gene: -
CDR3 protein: CASSAVGVVSGELFF
CDR3 DNA: TGTGCCAGCAGCGCAGTGGGAGTAGTTTCCGGGGAGCTGTTTTTT

clone size: -
V gene: TRBV11-2
J gene: TRBJ2-7
D gene: -
CDR3 protein: CASSQHSGQYSEQYF
CDR3 DNA: TGTGCCAGCAGCCAGCACTCAGGACAGTACTCCGAGCAGTACTTC

clone size: -
V gene: TRBV5-1
J gene: TRBJ1-5
D gene: -
CDR3 protein: CASSLEGTGNQPQHF
CDR3 DNA: TGCGCCAGCAGCTTGGAGGGCACAGGGAATCAGCCCCAGCATTTT

clone size: -
V gene: TRBV7-8
J gene: TRBJ2-1
D gene: TRBD2
CDR3 protein: CASSLVFSGGAGEQFF
CDR3 DNA: TGTGCCAGCAGCTTAGTGTTTAGCGGGGGGGCCGGTGAGCAGTTCTTC

clone size: -
V gene: TRBV7-6
J gene: TRBJ2-1
D gene: -
CDR3 protein: CASSLGAGVYEQFF
CDR3 DNA: TGTGCCAGCAGCTTAGGGGCAGGGGTGTATGAGCAGTTCTTC

clone size: -
V gene: TRBV19
J gene: TRBJ2-2
D gene: TRBD1
CDR3 protein: CASSIDRDTGELFF
CDR3 DNA: TGTGCCAGTAGTATCGACAGGGACACCGGGGAGCTGTTTTTT

clone size: -
V gene: TRBV29-1
J gene: TRBJ2-1
D gene: TRBD2
CDR3 protein: CSVKGLALSEQFF
CDR3 DNA: TGCAGCGTGAAGGGACTAGCATTAAGTGAGCAGTTCTTC

clone size: -
V gene: TRBV7-2
J gene: TRBJ2-2
D gene: -
CDR3 protein: CASSPGGGAVITGELFF
CDR3 DNA: TGTGCCAGCAGCCCCGGAGGGGGGGCCGTGATAACCGGGGAGCTGTTTTTT

clone size: -
V gene: TRBV19
J gene: TRBJ1-2
D gene: -
CDR3 protein: CASRLSLFRTGDNPYYGYTF
CDR3 DNA: TGTGCCAGTAGGTTATCACTTTTCCGGACGGGGGATAATCCTTACTATGGCTACACCTTC

clone size: few
V gene: TRBV28
J gene: TRBJ2-3
D gene: TRBD1
CDR3 protein: CASSSRDRGPDTQYF
CDR3 DNA: TGTGCCAGCAGTTCCCGGGACAGGGGACCAGATACGCAGTATTTT